Following are 9 T cell receptor beta chains from one sample sequenced in a study of T cells in Graves' hyperthyroidism and ophthalmopathy. Amplification targeted TCR beta CDR3 regions from RNA transcripts. The primer set for the first-round RT-PCR of the TCR CDR3 was HTBI. Each CDR3 protein gets one entry after TCRdb re-called the multiplex PCR reads with MiXCR. The sample shows 640,000 or so distinct CDR3 sequences, under 15% of them seen only once. Sequencing input: blood. The origin of the receptors is a woman aged 40-49 years with Graves' ophthalmopathy.

The chain carries TRBV6-1 and TRBJ2-4; D is ambiguous. Trimming removed 0 bases at V and 10 bases at J, with 13 bases between. Germline lookup yields CDR1 MNHNS and CDR2 SASEGT. The CDR3 is 14 residues long. CDR3: CASSEADGRMIQYF. The CDR3 nucleotides read TGTGCCAGCAGTGAAGCCGACGGAAGGATGATTCAGTACTTC.

In this sample, this clonotype turned up many times. The J gene is TRBJ2-7, the V gene TRBV7-6; D remains ambiguous. The CDR3 runs 14 residues. Germline V lookup: CDR1 SGHVS, CDR2 FNYEAQ. The V gene lost 0 bases and the J gene lost 2 bases, with 8 bases spanning the gap. Here the CDR3 reads CASSLAGHTYEQYF. The CDR3 DNA sequence: TGTGCCAGCAGCTTAGCCGGCCATACCTACGAGCAGTACTTC.

The sample holds many counts of this clonotype. The chain links TRBV5-8 to TRBJ2-2; no reliable D call. Trimming pared 9 bases from V and 1 base from J, leaving 10 bases between. Germline V gives CDR1 SGHTS, CDR2 YDEGEE. CDR3 size: 13 residues. The CDR3 DNA reads TGTGCCACCACAAGGAGGAACACCGGGGAGCTGTTTTTT. Translated, it gives CATTRRNTGELFF.

This clonotype has a handful of counts. The chain combines TRBV18 with TRBJ2-7; TRBD2 is a possible D gene (7 bases). Trimming shortened V by 0 bases and J by 1 base, and 13 bases separated the two germline ends. Germline values: CDR1 KGHSH, CDR2 LQKENI. This CDR3 comprises 16 residues. The CDR3 DNA sequence: TGTGCCAGCTCACCACCGCTCAAGGGGGGGTCCTACGAGCAGTACTTC. This translates into CASSPPLKGGSYEQYF.

The chain combines TRBV10-3 with TRBJ2-7; 9 positions match TRBD2. This CDR3 region has 16 residues. CDR1 is ENHRY, CDR2 SYGVKD, per germline. Trimming took 0 bases from V and 1 from J; bases not matched to a gene: 4. The CDR3 loop reads CAISESSLAGSYEQYF. DNA of the CDR3: TGTGCCATCAGTGAGTCTTCTCTAGCGGGATCCTACGAGCAGTACTTC.

Many counts were recorded for this clonotype. CDR3 sequence (DNA): TGTGCCTTCGACAGGGGCAATCAGCCCCAGCATTTT. It yields the protein CAFDRGNQPQHF. The rearrangement joins TRBV30 to TRBJ1-5; 7 nucleotides line up with TRBD1. Trimming took 7 bases from V and 2 from J; bases not matched to a gene: 2. This CDR3 contains 12 residues. Germline lookup yields CDR1 GTSNPN and CDR2 SVGIG (reference sequence).

At least ten counts were recorded for this clonotype. The chain links TRBV28 to TRBJ1-1, with 7 bases aligning to TRBD1. There are 13 residues in the CDR3. The germline gives CDR1 MDHEN, CDR2 SYDVKM. After removal of 3 bases from V and 6 bases from J, the junction contained 4 bases not matched to a gene. In nucleotides, the CDR3 is TGTGCCAGCAGTTTGGGACAGTTCGCTGAAGCTTTCTTT. This encodes CASSLGQFAEAFF.

The genes are TRBV6-1 and TRBJ2-7; TRBD1 is a possible D gene (6 bases). CDR1 MNHNS and CDR2 SASEGT come from the germline V gene. V was cut by 7 bases and J by 3 bases, with 13 bases left in between. This CDR3 region has 13 residues. CDR3 sequence: CASTQGRIYEQYF. CDR3 nucleotide sequence: TGTGCCAGCACCCAGGGGAGAATCTACGAGCAGTACTTC.

Ten or more counts support this clonotype. The chain combines TRBV7-8 with TRBJ2-1; the D gene is possibly TRBD2 (6 bases). The germline V and J ends were trimmed by 10 bases and 5 bases, with 12 bases remaining between them. CDR1 SGHVS and CDR2 FQNEAQ come from the germline V gene. The CDR3 contains 12 residues. CDR3: CATGRLDNEQFF. In DNA, the CDR3 is TGTGCCACGGGGAGGCTAGACAATGAGCAGTTCTTC. The full variable domain, rest sourced from reference TRBV7-8 and TRBJ2-1, is GAGVSQSPRYKVAKRGQDVALRCDPISGHVSLFWYQQALGQGPEFLTYFQNEAQLDKSGLPSDRFFAERPEGSVSTLKIQRTQQEDSAVYLCATGRLDNEQFFGPGTRLTVL.